This T cell receptor (beta chain) was sequenced for a study of blood T cell repertoires in COVID-19. Study-level information: T cells, B-cell-depleted T cells, or PBMCs provided the cDNA or gDNA that served as material.

V lost 4 bases to trimming and J lost 4 bases, with 11 bases between them. The CDR3 extends over 13 amino acids. CDR1 is SGDLS, CDR2 YYNGEE, per germline. Measured with immunoSEQ multiplex PCR; TCRdb has only the in-frame clones, and not every one. The table shows about 250,000 clones, with about 84% occurring only once. The chain combines TRBV9 with TRBJ2-5, with D possibly matching TRBD1 (5 bases). This TCR derives from an elderly woman with acute or convalescent COVID-19. The sequenced material came from peripheral blood. CDR3 protein: CASSPRVTETQYF. The CDR3 bases are TGTGCCAGCAGCCCCAGGGTTACAGAGACCCAGTACTTC. Combining the CDR3 with reference TRBV9 and TRBJ2-5 gives the whole variable domain DSGVTQTPKHLITATGQRVTLRCSPRSGDLSVYWYQQSLDQGLQFLIQYYNGEERAKGNILERFSAQQFPDLHSELNLSSLELGDSALYFCASSPRVTETQYFGPGTRLLVL.